This passage covers 14 T cell receptor beta chains from one sample sequenced in a study of shared clonotypes between healthy human individuals. The protocol was immunoSEQ multiplex PCR, while the TCRdb copy is restricted to in-frame clones and leaves out a portion. The sample lists about 1.1 million clones, 60% to 80% occurring once. The material sequenced was memory CD4+ T cells from PBMCs. Subset meaning: CD45RA-negative fraction. These receptor sequences come from a man aged 18 to 29 in good health. Some clones in this sample may be carry-over from other donors' samples.

This clone was counted a few times. CDR3 in amino acids: CASSFGRMNTGELFF. Written as DNA, the CDR3 is TGTGCCAGCAGTTTCGGACGGATGAACACCGGGGAGCTGTTTTTT. The J gene is TRBJ2-2, the V gene TRBV27; D gene uncertain. V lost 3 bases and J lost 1, with 9 bases in between. The CDR3 spans 15 residues. Germline-derived CDR1 and CDR2 are MNHEY and SMNVEV (reference sequence).

This clone was counted a few times. Within the sample, other DNA sequences also encode this same CDR3. The chain carries TRBV7-3 and TRBJ2-1; D remains unclear. Trimming pared 0 bases from V and 0 bases from J, leaving 3 bases between. This CDR3 is built from 14 residues. Germline lookup yields CDR1 SGHTA and CDR2 FQGTGA. The CDR3 DNA reads as TGTGCCAGCAGCTTAACCCCCTCCTACAATGAGCAGTTCTTC. It encodes CASSLTPSYNEQFF.

About this clone: The junction and the germline gene differ at one end; a read error may be behind it. The chain uses TRBV23-1 and TRBJ2-5, with a possible D match to TRBD1 (6 bases). TRBV23-1 is designated an ORF whose function remains uncertain. The CDR3 sequence is 17 residues long. The CDR3 here is CASSQFPRQGPQETQYF. The CDR3 DNA follows: TGTGCCAGCAGTCAATTTCCACGCCAGGGGCCCCAAGAGACCCAGTACTTC.

Concerning this clone: The same CDR3 also results from other DNA sequences found in this sample. The genes are TRBV29-1 and TRBJ2-5; possibly TRBD1 for D (5 bases). Germline-derived CDR1 and CDR2 are SQVTM and ANQGSEA. V was trimmed by 5 bases and J by 5 bases, leaving 18 bases between them. CDR3 length equals 14 residues. The CDR3 DNA is TGCAGCGTTTCCGGAGAAGGGGTCCCGGAGACCCAGTACTTC. Its protein is CSVSGEGVPETQYF.

This chain connects TRBV5-6 to TRBJ2-7, with D possibly being TRBD1 (6 bases). This CDR3 has 15 residues. Looked up from germline, CDR1 is SGHDT and CDR2 is YYEEEE. V was pared by 4 bases and J by 4 bases, with 18 bases between. The CDR3, as DNA: TGTGCCAGCAGCCCCACTAGGGGGTACTCTTACGAGCAGTACTTC. Protein: CASSPTRGYSYEQYF. The variable domain in full, completed from reference TRBV5-6 and TRBJ2-7, reads DAGVTQSPTHLIKTRGQQVTLRCSPKSGHDTVSWYQQALGQGPQFIFQYYEEEERQRGNFPDRFSGHQFPNYSSELNVNALLLGDSALYLCASSPTRGYSYEQYFGPGTRLTVT.

This clone was observed a few times. The identical CDR3 is also encoded by other nucleotide sequences in the sample. The rearrangement links TRBV5-1 to TRBJ2-1; 13 bases line up with TRBD2. Germline V gene lookup returns CDR1 SGHRS and CDR2 YFSETQ. This CDR3 comprises 16 residues. The trim removed 1 base at V and 6 bases at J, leaving 4 bases unmatched. In DNA form, the CDR3 reads TGCGCCAGCAGCTTGACACTAGCGGGAGGGCCCAATGAGCAGTTCTTC. Translated, it gives CASSLTLAGGPNEQFF.

The chain recombines TRBV7-9 with TRBJ2-3; the D gene is possibly TRBD1 (6 bases). Trimming removed 5 bases at V and 0 bases at J, with 18 bases between. Germline CDR1 reads SEHNR; CDR2 reads FQNEAQ (reference sequence). This CDR3 comprises 17 residues. The CDR3 loop is CASSILWGRGSTDTQYF. Written as DNA, the CDR3 is TGTGCCAGCAGCATCCTTTGGGGGCGCGGGAGCACAGATACGCAGTATTTT. Full variable domain (missing parts from reference TRBV7-9 and TRBJ2-3): DTGVSQNPRHKITKRGQNVTFRCDPISEHNRLYWYRQTLGQGPEFLTYFQNEAQLEKSRLLSDRFSAERPKGSFSTLEIQRTEQGDSAMYLCASSILWGRGSTDTQYFGPGTRLTVL.

Only one count was recorded for this clone. The chain couples TRBV6-1 to TRBJ1-2, with D hard to call. Germline CDR1 and CDR2: MNHNS and SASEGT. The CDR3 runs 14 residues. V lost 6 bases to trimming and J lost 4 bases, with 15 bases between them. CDR3 sequence (DNA): TGTGCCAGCAGCCCCGATATAGGGCCCTATGGCTACACCTTC. Translation gives CASSPDIGPYGYTF.

This rearrangement joins TRBV19 to TRBJ1-1, with 8 bases lining up with TRBD1. The V gene end was trimmed by 6 bases and the J gene end by 4 bases; junction bases not matched to a gene: 13. This CDR3 contains 16 residues. Germline CDR1 and CDR2: LNHDA and SQIVND (reference sequence). The CDR3, as DNA: TGTGCCAGTAGCGACTTATTCAGGGGGCTAAGCACTGAAGCTTTCTTT. Amino acids: CASSDLFRGLSTEAFF.

CDR3 coding DNA: TGTGCCATCAGTGAGTTAGGAGGGGAAGAGACCCAGTACTTC. Protein product: CAISELGGEETQYF. The V and J genes are TRBV10-3 and TRBJ2-5; maybe TRBD2 (6 bases). The CDR3 covers 14 residues. V was clipped by 1 base and J by 3 bases, with 9 bases between them. Germline lookup yields CDR1 ENHRY and CDR2 SYGVKD.

The genes are TRBV6-1 and TRBJ2-1; the match to TRBD2 covers 10 bases. CDR1 and CDR2 from the germline V gene are MNHNS and SASEGT. This CDR3 spans 15 amino acids. Trimming took 7 bases from V and 3 from J; bases not matched to a gene: 6. The CDR3 is CASTGRTSGYNEQFF. For the CDR3, the DNA is TGTGCCAGCACGGGACGGACTAGCGGCTACAATGAGCAGTTCTTC.

The chain couples TRBV29-1 to TRBJ2-3; D is tentatively TRBD1 or TRBD2 (5 bases each). The CDR3 consists of 17 residues. Germline CDR1 and CDR2: SQVTM and ANQGSEA. The ends were cut back, 0 bases at V and 4 bases at J, with 20 bases in the middle. CDR3 sequence (DNA): TGCAGCGTTGAAGATGGGGGTTGGGACGACGGAGCAGATACGCAGTATTTT. Its protein is CSVEDGGWDDGADTQYF.

This clone appeared a single time. The chain carries TRBV27 and TRBJ1-2; TRBD1 is a possible D gene (5 bases). The CDR3 loop spans 16 amino acids. Germline values: CDR1 MNHEY, CDR2 SMNVEV (reference sequence). V was cut by 0 bases and J by 0 bases, with 11 bases left in between. CDR3 DNA: TGTGCCAGCAGTTTATCCGCGGCAGGGTCTAACTATGGCTACACCTTC. Translation: CASSLSAAGSNYGYTF.

There are a few counts of this clone. The chain couples TRBV27 to TRBJ2-5, with 7 nucleotides matching TRBD1. The germline gives CDR1 MNHEY, CDR2 SMNVEV (reference sequence). This CDR3 comprises 16 residues. V shed 2 bases, J shed 0 bases, and the junction held 6 bases outside the gene matches. In nucleotides, the CDR3 is TGTGCCAGCAGTTTACTCGGGACAGCATACCAAGAGACCCAGTACTTC. Protein sequence: CASSLLGTAYQETQYF.